This T cell receptor beta chain originates from a study of T cell responses to AZD1222 COVID-19 vaccine. TCRdb keeps only in-frame clones here, not all; method: immunoSEQ multiplex PCR. The sample includes around 100,000 clones, more than 75% of them seen just once. This TCR was sampled from an adult who received the MenACWY meningococcal vaccine as a control. The specimen comprised peripheral blood, sampled 28 days after the second dose of the MenACWY control vaccine.

This chain's CDR3 is CASSMGSGYGYTF. The CDR3 region has the DNA TGTGCCAGTAGTATGGGATCTGGCTATGGCTACACCTTC. The V and J genes are TRBV19 and TRBJ1-2; D call uncertain. The V and J ends lost 3 bases and 4 bases respectively, with 9 bases between them. The CDR3 sequence is 13 residues long. Germline CDR1 is LNHDA and CDR2 is SQIVND (reference sequence).